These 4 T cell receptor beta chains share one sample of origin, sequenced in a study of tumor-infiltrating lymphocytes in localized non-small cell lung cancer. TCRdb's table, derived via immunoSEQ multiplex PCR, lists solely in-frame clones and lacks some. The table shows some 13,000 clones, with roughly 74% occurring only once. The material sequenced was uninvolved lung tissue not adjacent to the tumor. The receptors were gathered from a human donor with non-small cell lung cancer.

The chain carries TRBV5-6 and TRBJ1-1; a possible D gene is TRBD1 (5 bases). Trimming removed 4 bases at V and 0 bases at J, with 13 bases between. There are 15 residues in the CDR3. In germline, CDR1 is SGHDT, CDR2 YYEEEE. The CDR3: CASSDRGRLNTEAFF. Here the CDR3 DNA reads TGTGCCAGCAGCGATCGGGGACGTTTGAACACTGAAGCTTTCTTT.

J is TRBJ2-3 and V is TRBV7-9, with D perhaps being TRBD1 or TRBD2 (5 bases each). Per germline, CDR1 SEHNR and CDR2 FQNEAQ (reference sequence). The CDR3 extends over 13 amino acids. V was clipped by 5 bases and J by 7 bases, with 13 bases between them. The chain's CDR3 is CASSRGEINTQYF. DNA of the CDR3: TGTGCCAGCAGCCGAGGGGAGATAAATACGCAGTATTTT.

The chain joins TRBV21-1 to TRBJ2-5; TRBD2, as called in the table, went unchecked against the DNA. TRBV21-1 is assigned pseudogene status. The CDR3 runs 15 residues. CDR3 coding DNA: TGTGCCAGCAGCAAAAGGGTTTCGGGGATTGAGACCCAGTACTTC. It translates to CASSKRVSGIETQYF.

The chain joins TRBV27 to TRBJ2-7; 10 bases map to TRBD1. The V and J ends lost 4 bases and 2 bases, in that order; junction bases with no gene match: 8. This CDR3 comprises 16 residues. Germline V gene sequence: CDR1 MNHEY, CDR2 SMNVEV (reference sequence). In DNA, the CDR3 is TGTGCCAGCAGTTCACGACAGGGGGCTGGTGCCTACGAGCAGTACTTC. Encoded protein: CASSSRQGAGAYEQYF.